This T cell receptor beta chain was sequenced for a study of tissue T cells after allogeneic stem cell transplantation. Clones were read by immunoSEQ multiplex PCR, and TCRdb kept only the in-frame ones, dropping some. The profile shows some 6,200 clones, roughly three fifths of them singletons. V dropped 3 bases and J dropped 3; count of bases not matched to a gene: 5. The CDR3 runs to 14 residues. The germline V gene encodes CDR1 SGHNT and CDR2 YYREEE (reference sequence). The origin of this receptor is a male donor aged 60 or over with lung cancer. The V call is TRBV5-4, the J call TRBJ2-5; 7 bases agree with TRBD1. The sequences come from tissue from the jejunum, collected at autopsy. CDR3 sequence: CASSSGGTEETQYF. CDR3 bases: TGTGCCAGCAGCTCCGGTGGGACAGAAGAGACCCAGTACTTC.